This passage covers 27 T cell receptor beta chains from one sample sequenced in a study of metastatic and nonmetastatic thyroid tumors. TCRdb re-clonotyped the PCR reads through MiXCR. The sample has 25,000 to 35,000 clones; 16% are singletons. Patients had received no treatment of any kind before thyroid surgery. The sequenced sample consisted of blood. The receptors were sampled from a female donor with papillary thyroid cancer or a benign thyroid nodule (not recorded which). Some clones in this sample may be carry-over from other donors' samples.

The CDR3 region has the DNA TGCAGTGCGCGGAGCGGGGGGAGCTCCTACGAGCAGTACTTC. It codes for CSARSGGSSYEQYF. The chain links TRBV20-1 to TRBJ2-7; 9 nucleotides match TRBD2. After removal of 6 bases from V and 0 bases from J, the junction contained 6 bases not matched to a gene. CDR3 length equals 14 residues. The germline gives CDR1 DFQATT, CDR2 SNEGSKA (reference sequence).

This clone has only a few counts. The junction does not match germline at one end; this may be a read error. The chain carries TRBV6-1 and TRBJ2-7; 8 nucleotides align to TRBD1. This CDR3 has 12 residues. Germline V gene sequence: CDR1 MNHNS, CDR2 SASEGT. The CDR3 reads CAISDRVNEHYF. CDR3 bases: TGTGCCATCTCGGACAGGGTAAACGAGCATTACTTC.

This clone was seen repeatedly, ten times or more. The chain couples TRBV24-1 to TRBJ2-4; no reliable D call. The CDR3 contains 16 residues. V was pared by 0 bases and J by 2 bases, with 10 bases between. Germline assignment: CDR1 KGHDR and CDR2 SFDVKD. CDR3 in amino acids: CATSDLHLVPKNIQYF. The DNA of the CDR3 is TGTGCCACCAGTGATTTGCATCTGGTCCCCAAAAACATTCAGTACTTC.

This clone has ten or more counts. The chain employs TRBV7-9 and TRBJ2-5; 10 nucleotides align to TRBD2. Trimming took 5 bases from V and 4 from J; bases not matched to a gene: 10. Germline-derived CDR1 and CDR2 are SEHNR and FQNEAQ (reference sequence). The CDR3 covers 16 residues. Here the CDR3 reads CASSMGLAHLGETQYF. CDR3 DNA sequence: TGTGCCAGCAGCATGGGACTAGCGCACCTGGGAGAGACCCAGTACTTC.

By sample fraction, this clone is medium-sized. V and J are TRBV4-1 and TRBJ2-7, with 8 nucleotides matching TRBD1. CDR1 is MGHRA and CDR2 is YSYEKL in the germline V gene. The CDR3 has 15 amino acids. The J segment lost 6 bases and the V segment lost 4 bases, leaving 11 bases of the junction unmatched. CDR3 protein: CASSLNRQGMSEQYF. The CDR3 region has the DNA TGCGCCAGCAGCCTCAACCGACAGGGGATGAGCGAGCAGTACTTC.

This clone was picked up many times. The chain has TRBV6-5 and TRBJ2-6; D not resolved. Germline-derived CDR1 and CDR2 are MNHEY and SVGAGI. The CDR3 runs to 16 residues. Trimming cost V 0 bases and J 2 bases, with 8 bases left between them. Written as DNA, the CDR3 is TGTGCCAGCAGTTACTCGTGGGAACCTGGGGCCAACGTCCTGACTTTC. This encodes CASSYSWEPGANVLTF.

There are many counts of this clone. The chain is built from TRBV10-2 and TRBJ2-1; D possibly corresponds to TRBD1 (6 bases). With 1 base removed from V and 11 bases from J, the gap between germline ends came to 18 bases. The CDR3 has 15 amino acids. CDR1 is WSHSY and CDR2 is SAAADI in the germline V gene. The CDR3 DNA reads as TGCGCCAGCAGTGAGTTGCAGGGGTCCGCGACCCAGCAGTTCTTC. Translation gives CASSELQGSATQQFF.

This clone was observed at least ten times. This chain's CDR3 is CSATNPTGNMGDTQYF. CDR3 sequence (DNA): TGCAGTGCTACCAATCCGACAGGGAATATGGGAGATACGCAGTATTTT. This rearrangement joins TRBV20-1 to TRBJ2-3; the match to TRBD1 covers 7 bases. The V gene's germline CDR1 is DFQATT and CDR2 SNEGSKA (reference sequence). Germline trimming cut 4 bases from V and 5 bases from J; bases unmatched to any gene: 15. The CDR3 sequence is 16 residues long.

This clone has ten or more counts. It may be a read error: a sequence one base away is much more abundant. V usage is TRBV6-2 or TRBV6-3 and J usage is TRBJ1-1; D is ambiguous. V was clipped by 0 bases and J by 6 bases, with 8 bases between them. The CDR3 extends over 13 amino acids. Germline V gene lookup returns CDR1 MNHEY and CDR2 SVGEGT. The CDR3 region is CASSYSSGAEAFF. CDR3 sequence (DNA): TGTGCCAGCAGTTACTCGAGTGGTGCTGAAGCTTTCTTT.

The chain combines TRBV2 with TRBJ2-5; TRBD1 matches 9 bases. V shed 7 bases and J 5 bases; nucleotides not matched to a gene: 5. Germline V CDR1 and CDR2: SNHLY, FYNNEI. The length of the CDR3 is 13 residues. CDR3 in amino acids: CASTRTGAETQYF. In DNA form, the CDR3 reads TGTGCCAGCACCAGGACAGGGGCCGAGACCCAGTACTTC.

This clone was seen only a few times. This chain uses TRBV12-3 or TRBV12-4 with TRBJ1-3; TRBD1 is a possible D gene (5 bases). The ends were cut back, 5 bases at V and 0 bases at J, with 11 bases in the middle. The length of the CDR3 is 15 residues. The CDR3: CASSRTPSSGNTIYF. In DNA, the CDR3 is TGTGCCAGCAGTCGGACACCCAGCTCTGGAAACACCATATATTTT.

The chain links TRBV28 to TRBJ2-1; D may be TRBD1 (6 bases). This CDR3 spans 16 amino acids. CDR1 is MDHEN, CDR2 SYDVKM, per germline. V lost 6 bases and J 8 bases, leaving 23 bases between the germline ends. This CDR3 is CASRDPPGAGYDEQFF. Written as DNA, the CDR3 is TGTGCCAGCAGAGACCCCCCAGGGGCAGGTTACGATGAGCAGTTCTTC.

This clone was seen ten or more times. This chain links TRBV11-1 with TRBJ2-3, with 9 bases aligning to TRBD1. Germline trimming cut 2 bases from V and 2 bases from J; bases unmatched to any gene: 5. The CDR3 is 16 residues long. Germline V gene sequence: CDR1 SGHAT, CDR2 FQDESV (reference sequence). The CDR3 reads CASSLSDRGYTDTQYF. CDR3 DNA: TGTGCCAGCAGCTTATCGGACAGGGGATACACAGATACGCAGTATTTT.

This clone occurred many times. The chain joins TRBV6-5 to TRBJ1-2, with D possibly being TRBD1 (6 bases). CDR1 and CDR2 from the germline V gene are MNHEY and SVGAGI. Trimming took 2 bases from V and 4 from J, leaving 11 bases between them. This CDR3 is built from 14 residues. CDR3 residues: CASSYGRGTYGYTF. The CDR3, as DNA: TGTGCCAGCAGTTACGGCAGGGGCACCTATGGCTACACCTTC.

In regard to this clone: The junction differs from germline at one of its ends, possibly a read error. The chain carries TRBV6-1 and TRBJ2-5, with a weak D call TRBD2 (5 bases). There are 18 residues in the CDR3. CDR1 and CDR2 (germline): MNHNS, SASEGT. This chain's CDR3 is CASSEAEFSVTYQETHYF. The CDR3 bases are TGTGCCAGCAGTGAAGCCGAATTTAGCGTGACGTACCAAGAGACCCATTACTTC.

This clone appeared many times. This may be a read error, as it is one base from a much larger clone. This CDR3 is missing its conserved last phenylalanine or tryptophan, likely due to a read error. The chain is built from TRBV2 and TRBJ1-5; D might be TRBD1 (5 bases). The CDR3 is 13 amino acids. The V end lost 6 bases, the J end lost 0 bases, and 6 bases lay between the germline ends. Germline CDR1 and CDR2: SNHLY and FYNNEI. The CDR3 loop reads CASRDTSNQPQHL. The CDR3 DNA reads as TGTGCCAGCAGGGACACTAGCAATCAGCCCCAGCATCTT.

This rearrangement joins TRBV7-8 to TRBJ2-2; TRBD1 might be the D (6 bases). Germline loops: CDR1 SGHVS, CDR2 FQNEAQ. The CDR3 length is 15 residues. The V end lost 5 bases, the J end lost 4 bases, and 14 bases lay between the germline ends. In nucleotides, the CDR3 is TGTGCCAGCAGCCGAATCAGGGGAAGCACCGGGGAGCTGTTTTTT. Translation gives CASSRIRGSTGELFF.

The chain is built from TRBV3-1 and TRBJ2-7; D is undetermined. The CDR3 runs to 13 residues. Germline CDR1 and CDR2: LGHDT and YNNKEL (reference sequence). V was trimmed by 0 bases and J by 0 bases, leaving 3 bases between them. For the CDR3, the DNA is TGTGCCAGCAGCCAAGATGGCTCCTACGAGCAGTACTTC. Translated: CASSQDGSYEQYF.

By share, this clone counts as medium-sized. The chain combines TRBV20-1 with TRBJ1-4; the D gene is possibly TRBD1 (5 bases). The CDR3 length is 18 residues. The V gene lost 3 bases and the J gene lost 5 bases, with 25 bases spanning the gap. Germline loops: CDR1 DFQATT, CDR2 SNEGSKA (reference sequence). The DNA of the CDR3 is TGCAGTGCTAGGGACATTATGCGGGGGTGGGATTCGAATGAAAAACTGTTTTTT. Amino acid sequence: CSARDIMRGWDSNEKLFF.

This clone was found many times. The chain is built from TRBV5-1 and TRBJ2-7, with D perhaps TRBD2 (6 bases). Germline V gene sequence: CDR1 SGHRS, CDR2 YFSETQ. Trimming took 2 bases from V and 0 from J, leaving 12 bases between them. CDR3 length equals 15 residues. The CDR3 protein is CASSFGQGLSYEQYF. The CDR3 nucleotides read TGCGCCAGCAGCTTCGGGCAGGGACTCTCCTACGAGCAGTACTTC.

Ten or more counts support this clone. The chain combines TRBV5-1 with TRBJ2-1; D perhaps matches TRBD2 (7 bases). V lost 5 bases and J 0 bases, leaving 12 bases between the germline ends. In germline, CDR1 is SGHRS, CDR2 YFSETQ. The CDR3 is 15 amino acids. The CDR3 here is CASSLADSSYNEQFF. The CDR3 DNA reads as TGCGCCAGCAGTCTAGCGGACAGCTCCTACAATGAGCAGTTCTTC.

In its sample, this clone was seen a few times. The CDR3 sequence: CASSPKRISTDTQYF. The CDR3 region has the DNA TGTGCCAGCAGTCCAAAACGAATTAGCACAGATACGCAGTATTTT. The V and J genes are TRBV2 and TRBJ2-3; D ambiguous. CDR1 SNHLY and CDR2 FYNNEI come from the germline V gene. The CDR3 loop spans 15 amino acids. V was trimmed by 5 bases and J by 0 bases, leaving 12 bases between them.

This clone occurred many times. The chain recombines TRBV19 with TRBJ1-6; TRBD1 is a possible D gene (6 bases). The CDR3 spans 14 residues. The V gene's germline CDR1 is LNHDA and CDR2 SQIVND (reference sequence). Trimming left V 6 bases short and J 2 bases short, with 8 bases between. The CDR3 is CASRGGTYNSPLHF. CDR3 DNA sequence: TGTGCCAGTAGGGGGGGCACCTATAATTCACCCCTCCACTTT.

Concerning this clone: This may come from a read error, since a much larger clone is one base off. The CDR3 does not close with the conserved phenylalanine or tryptophan, likely indicating a read error. J is TRBJ2-2 and V is TRBV20-1; TRBD2 matches at 12 bases. Germline V gene sequence: CDR1 DFQATT, CDR2 SNEGSKA (reference sequence). The CDR3 length is 16 residues. With 6 bases clipped from V and 5 bases from J, the junction kept 10 bases outside the gene matches. This CDR3 reads CSALGAGTSGTGELFS. The CDR3 DNA follows: TGCAGTGCGCTGGGGGCGGGGACTAGCGGGACCGGGGAGCTGTTTTCT.

In its sample, this clone was seen many times. Other DNA sequences within the sample encode an identical CDR3. This rearrangement joins TRBV13 to TRBJ2-4; TRBD2 might be the D (6 bases). This CDR3 region has 15 residues. V was trimmed by 1 base and J by 0 bases, leaving 7 bases between them. In germline, CDR1 is PRHDT, CDR2 FYEKMQ (reference sequence). CDR3 coding DNA: TGTGCCAGCAGCTTAGCGGGAGTAGCCAAAAACATTCAGTACTTC. Translating gives CASSLAGVAKNIQYF. Drawing the rest from reference TRBV13 and TRBJ2-4, the complete variable domain is AAGVIQSPRHLIKEKRETATLKCYPIPRHDTVYWYQQGPGQDPQFLISFYEKMQSDKGSIPDRFSAQQFSDYHSELNMSSLELGDSALYFCASSLAGVAKNIQYFGAGTRLSVL.

This clone is categorized as medium-sized. V gene TRBV6-1 combines with J gene TRBJ1-6; D gene uncertain. In germline, CDR1 is MNHNS, CDR2 SASEGT. Trimming cost V 5 bases and J 8 bases, with 13 bases left between them. CDR3 size: 14 residues. DNA of the CDR3: TGTGCCAGCAGTCTGGGCAGGCGGGATTCACCCCTCCACTTT. This encodes CASSLGRRDSPLHF.

This clone was picked up a small number of times. The genes are TRBV28 and TRBJ2-2; D may be TRBD2 (5 bases). Trimming stripped 7 bases from V and 4 bases from J, with 13 bases between. The CDR3 extends over 14 amino acids. Germline V CDR1 and CDR2: MDHEN, SYDVKM. In DNA form, the CDR3 reads TGTGCCAGCACGGGGTACCTTAGCACCGGGGAGCTGTTTTTT. Protein: CASTGYLSTGELFF.